The 26 T cell receptor beta chains presented below share a single source sample, sequenced in a study of cytomegalovirus exposure and HLA in healthy donors. Vbeta (60) and Jbeta (13) primers were used in the PCR. The table came from immunoSEQ multiplex PCR; TCRdb's copy has only in-frame clones and leaves some out. The sample records around 110,000 clones, over 80% being singletons. Sequencing was done on a sample of PBMCs. All receptors come from a man younger than 40 in good health and CMV-seronegative.

This clone appeared a few times. The chain has TRBV28 and TRBJ1-5; D unresolved. The V and J ends lost 1 base and 2 bases respectively, with 9 bases between them. In germline, CDR1 is MDHEN, CDR2 SYDVKM. CDR3 length: 15 residues. The CDR3, as DNA: TGTGCCAGCAGTTTATCACAAGTCGGCAATCAGCCCCAGCATTTT. It codes for CASSLSQVGNQPQHF.

This chain joins TRBV6-5 and TRBJ1-2, with 7 bases that match TRBD1. CDR1 and CDR2 (germline): MNHEY, SVGAGI. This CDR3 spans 14 amino acids. V dropped 6 bases and J dropped 5; count of bases not matched to a gene: 9. The CDR3 bases are TGTGCCAGCAGCCCGCAGGGGGAAAATTATGGCTACACCTTC. Its translation: CASSPQGENYGYTF.

The rearrangement uses TRBV27 and TRBJ2-3; D not certain. The CDR3 spans 13 residues. V lost 3 bases, J lost 0 bases, and 4 bases lay in between. Germline CDR1 is MNHEY and CDR2 is SMNVEV (reference sequence). Written as DNA, the CDR3 is TGTGCCAGCAGTTTTCTCAGCACAGATACGCAGTATTTT. This codes for CASSFLSTDTQYF.

This chain connects TRBV2 to TRBJ1-6; D remains ambiguous. Germline CDR1 SNHLY, CDR2 FYNNEI. Between the trimmed V and J ends, which lost 5 bases and 6 bases, there was a span of 8 bases. The CDR3 is 13 amino acids. The chain's CDR3 is CASSKLANSPLHF. The CDR3, as DNA: TGTGCCAGCAGTAAATTGGCTAATTCACCCCTCCACTTT.

CDR3 nucleotide sequence: TGTGCCAGCTCACCACCCAGGGCTAGCGGGGGTGATGAGCAGTTCTTC. Its translation is CASSPPRASGGDEQFF. The chain recombines TRBV18 with TRBJ2-1, with 10 bases identical to TRBD2. The CDR3 is 16 amino acids. V trimming: 0 bases; J trimming: 8 bases; junction bases outside the gene matches: 7. Germline lookup yields CDR1 KGHSH and CDR2 LQKENI. The whole variable domain, remainder taken from reference TRBV18 and TRBJ2-1, is NAGVMQNPRHLVRRRGQEARLRCSPMKGHSHVYWYRQLPEEGLKFMVYLQKENIIDESGMPKERFSAEFPKEGPSILRIQQVVRGDSAAYFCASSPPRASGGDEQFFGPGTRLTVL.

The chain carries TRBV5-6 and TRBJ1-1; weak D call: TRBD1 (6 bases). V dropped 3 bases and J dropped 1 base, with 25 bases sitting between them. The CDR3 runs to 19 residues. CDR1 is SGHDT and CDR2 is YYEEEE in the germline V gene. Here the CDR3 reads CASSSYKQGTPFQNTEAFF. CDR3 DNA: TGTGCCAGCAGCTCGTACAAACAAGGGACACCCTTCCAGAACACTGAAGCTTTCTTT.

The V and J genes are TRBV7-2 and TRBJ1-1; no definite D call. This CDR3 has 14 amino acids. Trimming stripped 1 base from V and 7 bases from J, with 13 bases between. The germline gives CDR1 SGHTA, CDR2 FQGNSA. For the CDR3, the DNA is TGTGCCAGCAGCTTAGTGTCTGGCGGGGATGAAGCTTTCTTT. Encoded protein: CASSLVSGGDEAFF.

This clone has a single count. V and J are TRBV9 and TRBJ2-5, with 10 positions matching TRBD2. Germline V gene sequence: CDR1 SGDLS, CDR2 YYNGEE. This CDR3 has 17 amino acids. V shed 0 bases and J 3 bases; nucleotides not matched to a gene: 8. CDR3 sequence: CASSVDPAGGQKETQYF. The CDR3 DNA reads as TGTGCCAGCAGCGTAGATCCAGCGGGGGGGCAGAAAGAGACCCAGTACTTC.

The rearrangement uses TRBV19 and TRBJ2-1; 12 nucleotides agree with TRBD1. V shed 5 bases, J shed 5 bases, and the junction held 7 bases outside the gene matches. Germline assignment: CDR1 LNHDA and CDR2 SQIVND (reference sequence). The CDR3 spans 16 residues. The CDR3: CASSQGQGAKDNEQFF. As DNA, the CDR3 is TGTGCCAGTAGTCAGGGACAGGGGGCCAAAGACAATGAGCAGTTCTTC.

A word on this clone: This may come from a read error, since a much larger clone is one base off. The sample holds other DNA sequences that translate to the same CDR3. The chain is built from TRBV6-1 and TRBJ2-7; 11 bases are shared with TRBD1. This CDR3 is 15 amino acids long. CDR1 is MNHNS, CDR2 SASEGT, per germline. V lost 3 bases and J lost 3; bases outside the gene matches: 4. CDR3 amino acids: CASSETGTGGYEQYF. CDR3 bases: TGTGCCAGCAGTGAGACCGGGACAGGGGGCTACGAGCAGTACTTC.

The sample holds a few counts of this clone. The chain has TRBV4-1 and TRBJ1-1; perhaps TRBD1 as D (5 bases). There are 14 residues in the CDR3. Trimming took 8 bases from V and 1 from J, leaving 14 bases between them. Germline values: CDR1 MGHRA, CDR2 YSYEKL. The CDR3 sequence: CASDWGERNTEAFF. In DNA, the CDR3 is TGCGCCAGCGACTGGGGGGAACGGAACACTGAAGCTTTCTTT.

This chain's CDR3 is CASSYSLTATDTQYF. The DNA for the CDR3 is TGTGCCAGCAGTTACTCCTTAACTGCAACAGATACGCAGTATTTT. The rearrangement links TRBV6-6 to TRBJ2-3; D not certain. Trimming stripped 0 bases from V and 3 bases from J, with 10 bases between. CDR1 MNHNY and CDR2 SVGAGI come from the germline V gene (reference sequence). CDR3 length equals 15 residues.

This chain uses TRBV5-1 with TRBJ1-4, with D perhaps TRBD1 (5 bases). In germline, CDR1 is SGHRS, CDR2 YFSETQ. The CDR3 spans 14 residues. The V end lost 4 bases, the J end lost 4 bases, and 11 bases lay between the germline ends. The CDR3 nucleotides are TGCGCCAGCAGCGCTGACAGCAATAATGAAAAACTGTTTTTT. This translates into CASSADSNNEKLFF.

The chain uses TRBV29-1 and TRBJ2-1; D ambiguous. Germline CDR1 is SQVTM and CDR2 is ANQGSEA. The ends were cut back, 1 base at V and 0 bases at J, with 13 bases in the middle. The CDR3 runs to 16 residues. CDR3 nucleotides: TGCAGCGTTGAAGTTCCCCACATCAGCTCCTACAATGAGCAGTTCTTC. Translated: CSVEVPHISSYNEQFF.

This clone was counted a few times. The gene calls are TRBV6-1 and TRBJ2-7; perhaps TRBD2 as D (6 bases). V was cut by 6 bases and J by 4 bases, with 19 bases left in between. The CDR3 spans 15 residues. CDR1 and CDR2 (germline): MNHNS, SASEGT. As DNA, the CDR3 is TGTGCCAGCAGACACTGGGGGGAAACGCTTTACGAGCAGTACTTC. As protein: CASRHWGETLYEQYF.

V usage is TRBV4-3 and J usage is TRBJ1-1, with TRBD1 as a possible D gene (6 bases). Trimming left V 3 bases short and J 4 bases short, with 12 bases between. This CDR3 has 14 amino acids. Germline V gives CDR1 LGHNA, CDR2 YSLEER. The CDR3 here is CASSHVGGRTEAFF. For the CDR3, the DNA is TGCGCCAGCAGCCATGTTGGGGGCCGCACTGAAGCTTTCTTT.

This sequence joins TRBV5-5 and TRBJ2-7, with 7 bases lining up with TRBD1. This CDR3 region has 12 residues. V trimming: 4 bases; J trimming: 6 bases; junction bases outside the gene matches: 4. Germline V gives CDR1 SGHKS, CDR2 YYEKEE (reference sequence). This chain's CDR3 is CASSARDSEQYF. The DNA for the CDR3 is TGTGCCAGCAGCGCCAGGGACAGCGAGCAGTACTTC.

This rearrangement joins TRBV7-9 to TRBJ1-6; 9 bases fit TRBD1. The CDR3 has 18 amino acids. CDR1 is SEHNR, CDR2 FQNEAQ, per germline (reference sequence). Trimming at V came to 1 base and at J to 4 bases, leaving 8 bases not matched to a gene. CDR3 sequence reads: CASSLGDRAIIYNSPLHF. The CDR3 region has the DNA TGTGCCAGCAGCTTAGGGGACAGGGCAATTATATATAATTCACCCCTCCACTTT.

The chain has TRBV21-1 and TRBJ1-2; whether TRBD1, the table's D call, matches the DNA was not checked. TRBV21-1 represents a pseudogene. The CDR3 contains 16 residues. The DNA for the CDR3 is TGTGCCAGCCGCCAGAGGACGCACAGGGGGAACTATGGCTACACCTTC. It specifies CASRQRTHRGNYGYTF.

The J gene is TRBJ2-7, the V gene TRBV9; a possible D gene is TRBD1 (5 bases). Trimming took off 2 bases at V and 0 bases at J, with 12 bases between the two ends. CDR1 is SGDLS, CDR2 YYNGEE, per germline. The CDR3 has 15 residues. DNA of the CDR3: TGTGCCAGCAGCGTGGGGCTCTCGGTCTCCTACGAGCAGTACTTC. This encodes CASSVGLSVSYEQYF.

This clone came up once. The chain combines TRBV7-6 with TRBJ1-6; D perhaps matches TRBD1 (5 bases). CDR3 length: 14 residues. Germline CDR1 reads SGHVS; CDR2 reads FNYEAQ. Trimming stripped 2 bases from V and 8 bases from J, with 10 bases between. The CDR3 nucleotides are TGTGCCAGCAGCTTAAGTGACAGAGATTCACCCCTCCACTTT. It yields the protein CASSLSDRDSPLHF.

In this sample, this clone turned up a few times. The V gene is TRBV10-2, the J gene TRBJ2-7, with D maybe TRBD1 (7 bases). CDR1 is WSHSY, CDR2 SAAADI, per germline. Trimming removed 0 bases from V and 2 bases from J, with 11 bases in between. There are 15 residues in the CDR3. The CDR3 DNA reads TGCGCCAGCAGTGAGTCTCAGGGGGGACCCTACGAGCAGTACTTC. Residues: CASSESQGGPYEQYF.

J is TRBJ2-2 and V is TRBV19, with 8 bases matching TRBD1. Germline V gene data show CDR1 as LNHDA and CDR2 as SQIVND (reference sequence). This CDR3 spans 18 amino acids. V was clipped by 2 bases and J by 9 bases; unmatched bases: 17. The CDR3 coding sequence is TGTGCCAGTAGTATATCCGATTATCCGGACAGGGTGGTTCGGGAGCTGTTTTTT. Its protein product is CASSISDYPDRVVRELFF.

This clone was detected once. V gene TRBV19 combines with J gene TRBJ2-5; perhaps TRBD1 as D (6 bases). The J call may be mistaken, given a closer DNA end match to TRBJ2-7. Germline assignment: CDR1 LNHDA and CDR2 SQIVND (reference sequence). This CDR3 comprises 16 residues. The CDR3 nucleotides read TGTGCCAGTAGTTCGAGGACAGTTGCAAGCTCCTACGAGCAGTACTTC. Translation gives CASSSRTVASSYEQYF.

The chain uses TRBV27 and TRBJ1-2; possible D gene TRBD1, 5 bases. The germline CDR1 and CDR2 sequences are MNHEY and SMNVEV (reference sequence). With 5 bases removed from V and 4 bases from J, the gap between germline ends came to 14 bases. The CDR3 consists of 14 residues. CDR3 nucleotides: TGTGCCAGCAGTATCGGGGGTGGGTTCTATGGCTACACCTTC. This sequence encodes CASSIGGGFYGYTF.

The rearrangement links TRBV27 to TRBJ1-4; maybe TRBD1 (6 bases). Deletions cut 4 bases from V and 7 bases from J, with 19 bases between. The CDR3 length is 16 residues. Per germline, CDR1 MNHEY and CDR2 SMNVEV (reference sequence). The CDR3 DNA is TGTGCCAGCAGTTCGGGACACCTCACGAGGGGTGAAAAACTGTTTTTT. Its translation is CASSSGHLTRGEKLFF.